The T cell receptor (beta chain) under discussion was sequenced for a study of beta chain features in type 1 diabetes (dated by TCRdb to 2017 to 2018). Regarding the complete study: Mean age, gender distribution, total cell number and subset yield were not different between patients and healthy donors. Across all samples, approximately 100 million sorted cells were examined, and cell number per subset correlated strongly with RNA yield. The study compared the TCRB repertoires of sorted circulating CD4+ T cell subsets in recently diagnosed type 1 diabetes patients with those in matched healthy donors. Naive and central memory subsets were obtained from all 30 or so donors, but regulatory and stem cell-like memory subsets were isolated from only 8 patients and roughly 8 healthy donors. Results the study describes overall, beyond this receptor: PCR may preferentially amplify shorter templates, but because patient and control samples were amplified and corrected together, any resulting skew would affect both groups equally. Naive, central memory and regulatory TCRB repertoires appeared to be more similar among patients than among healthy donors. A moderate but significant shortening of TCRB CDR3 length was observed in type 1 diabetes patients in all four CD4+ subsets. Because cDNA was sequenced instead of genomic DNA, activated cells with high expression could be over-represented, although the groups did not differ in activation or CD3 levels. Patients with type 1 diabetes made fewer insertions and deleted more nucleotides at VDJ recombination sites, implying thymic rearrangement abnormalities. Because small numbers of individuals were included in the HLA sub-analyses, any influence of HLA type on TCRB rearrangement was left unresolved.

The entire amount of isolated RNA was reverse transcribed using the High Capacity cDNA Reverse Transcription Kit, so the sequenced TCRB transcripts were expressed ones. Deep immunoSEQ sequencing was applied to naive, central memory and regulatory T cell samples, giving an average of roughly 3.3 million total reads per sample. After sorted cells were lysed in RLT buffer, RNA was extracted with DNase-treated RNeasy Micro or Mini kits, with the choice depending on cell number. To prevent cross-contamination, every cell subset was processed on its own, while patient and healthy donor samples were processed together. TCRB sequences were amplified from cDNA with the immunoSEQ multiplex PCR, producing 87-bp fragments spanning the CDR3 region. Sequencing of the amplicons was performed on the Illumina HiSeq platform. Per the original workflow: PCR bias was corrected computationally using synthetic template baselines, and reads within Hamming distance 2 were collapsed, with unmergeable singletons discarded. Reads were aligned against IMGT so that V, D and J genes, CDR3 length and insertions or deletions at six rearrangement sites could be assigned. Clonotype counts were normalized to sorted cell number within each subset before computing true diversity and Gini coefficients with the tcR R package. The overlap coefficient, calculated on TCRB nucleotide sequences, was used to quantify repertoire sharing. In TCRdb, the immuneACCESS table is reduced to in-frame sequences with V and J assigned. These tables do not hold every clone; where another copy was compared, an unresolved V gene accounts for under half, and the others remain unexplained. For V, J and clone size, that table is used; D and trimming come from the DNA. The sample includes under 250,000 clones, with roughly a tenth observed a single time. The ten largest account for approximately 1.3% of the sample.

This clone was recorded a few times. What this receptor recognizes is not known. No base qualities exist here, and no much larger clone lies one base off it. The CDR3, cysteine through phenylalanine, is 15 amino acids long. The kept DNA is CDR3 alone, 45 bases in frame from the first base. CDR1 and CDR2 are drawn from the germline V gene: SGHTA, FQGNSA. V is cut by 5 bases and J by 3 bases, and the space between the germline ends is 17 bases. Each donor gave one peripheral blood draw, approximately 120 mL on average, collected into heparinised tubes. Using a panel that included CD45RO, CCR7, CD25, CD127, CD95 and CD27, naive, central memory, regulatory and stem cell-like memory CD4+ T cells were sorted on a BD FACSAria II. Purity was above 98% for every sorted population. Right away, PBMCs were isolated by Lymphoprep density gradient centrifugation and were stained directly, with no culture step. To minimize batch effects, samples were stained and sorted in pairs, one healthy donor with one patient per experiment.

The sequence derives from a man between 18 and 29 years old in good health. Sample: central memory CD4+ T cells from blood. The chain uses TRBV7-2 and TRBJ2-7; the D gene is possibly TRBD2, with 5 bases matching. The CDR3 has the sequence CASSQGGSVDYEQYF. The sequenced DNA is TGTGCCAGCAGCCAAGGCGGGTCTGTTGACTACGAGCAGTACTTC.